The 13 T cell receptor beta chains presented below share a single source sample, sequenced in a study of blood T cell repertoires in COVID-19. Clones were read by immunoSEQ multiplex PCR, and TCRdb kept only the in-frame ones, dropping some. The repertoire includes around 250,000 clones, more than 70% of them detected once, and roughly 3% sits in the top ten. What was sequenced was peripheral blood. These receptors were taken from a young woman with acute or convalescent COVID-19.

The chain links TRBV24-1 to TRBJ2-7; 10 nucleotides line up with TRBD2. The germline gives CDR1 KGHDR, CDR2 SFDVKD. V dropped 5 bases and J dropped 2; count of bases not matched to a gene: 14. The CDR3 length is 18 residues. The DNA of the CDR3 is TGTGCCACCAGTGGGGGTCCTTCCAAGCGGGAGGGAACCTACGAGCAGTACTTC. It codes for CATSGGPSKREGTYEQYF.

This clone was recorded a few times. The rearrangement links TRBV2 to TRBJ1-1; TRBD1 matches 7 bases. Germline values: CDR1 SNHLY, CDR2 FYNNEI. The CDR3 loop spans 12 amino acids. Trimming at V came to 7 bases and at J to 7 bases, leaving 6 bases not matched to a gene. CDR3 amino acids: CASKSGTVEAFF. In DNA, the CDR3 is TGTGCCAGCAAATCCGGGACAGTTGAAGCTTTCTTT.

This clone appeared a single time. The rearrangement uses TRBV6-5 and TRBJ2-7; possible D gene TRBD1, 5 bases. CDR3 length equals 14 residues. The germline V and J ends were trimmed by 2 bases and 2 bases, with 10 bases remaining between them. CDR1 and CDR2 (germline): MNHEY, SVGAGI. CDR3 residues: CASSYRAGTYEQYF. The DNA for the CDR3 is TGTGCCAGCAGTTACAGAGCAGGGACCTACGAGCAGTACTTC.

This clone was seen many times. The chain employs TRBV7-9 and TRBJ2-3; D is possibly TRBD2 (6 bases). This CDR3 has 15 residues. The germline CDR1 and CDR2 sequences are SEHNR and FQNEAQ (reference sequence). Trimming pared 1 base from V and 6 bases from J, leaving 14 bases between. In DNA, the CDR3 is TGTGCCAGCAGCTTAGGCGGGACCCGAGGGGATACGCAGTATTTT. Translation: CASSLGGTRGDTQYF.

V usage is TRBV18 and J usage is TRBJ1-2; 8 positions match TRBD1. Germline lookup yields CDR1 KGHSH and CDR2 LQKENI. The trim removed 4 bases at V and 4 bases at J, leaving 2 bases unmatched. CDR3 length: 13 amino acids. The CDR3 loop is CASSLDRAYGYTF. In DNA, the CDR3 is TGTGCCAGCTCACTGGACAGGGCCTATGGCTACACCTTC.

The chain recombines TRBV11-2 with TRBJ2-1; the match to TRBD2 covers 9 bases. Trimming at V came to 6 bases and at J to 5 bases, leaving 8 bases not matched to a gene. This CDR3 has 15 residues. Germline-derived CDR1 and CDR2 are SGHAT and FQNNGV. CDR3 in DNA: TGTGCCAGCAGATTCCCGGGACTAGCCGACAATGAGCAGTTCTTC. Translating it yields CASRFPGLADNEQFF.

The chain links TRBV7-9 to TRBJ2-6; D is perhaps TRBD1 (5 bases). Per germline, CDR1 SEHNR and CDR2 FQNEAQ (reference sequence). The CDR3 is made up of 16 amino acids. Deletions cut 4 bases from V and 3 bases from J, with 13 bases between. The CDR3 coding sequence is TGTGCCAGCAGCTCCAGGGTTGGCTATGGGGCCAACGTCCTGACTTTC. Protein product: CASSSRVGYGANVLTF.

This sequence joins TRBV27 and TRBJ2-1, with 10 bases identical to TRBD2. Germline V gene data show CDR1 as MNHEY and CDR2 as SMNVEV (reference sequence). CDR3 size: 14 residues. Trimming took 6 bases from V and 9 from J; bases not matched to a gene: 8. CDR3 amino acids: CASSALAGVFEQFF. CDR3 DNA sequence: TGTGCCAGCAGCGCGCTAGCGGGAGTCTTTGAGCAGTTCTTC.

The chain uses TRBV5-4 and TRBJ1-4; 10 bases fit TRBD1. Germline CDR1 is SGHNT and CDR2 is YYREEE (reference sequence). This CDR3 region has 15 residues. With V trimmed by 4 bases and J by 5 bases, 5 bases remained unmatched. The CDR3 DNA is TGTGCCAGCAGCACGACAGGGGGCATGAATGAAAAACTGTTTTTT. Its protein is CASSTTGGMNEKLFF.

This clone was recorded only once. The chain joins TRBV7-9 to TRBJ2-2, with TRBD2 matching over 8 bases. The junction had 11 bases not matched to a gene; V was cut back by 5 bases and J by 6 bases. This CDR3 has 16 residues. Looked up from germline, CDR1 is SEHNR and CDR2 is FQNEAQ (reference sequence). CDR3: CASSPGGFGRAGELFF. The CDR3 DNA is TGTGCCAGCAGCCCCGGTGGGTTCGGGAGGGCCGGGGAGCTGTTTTTT.

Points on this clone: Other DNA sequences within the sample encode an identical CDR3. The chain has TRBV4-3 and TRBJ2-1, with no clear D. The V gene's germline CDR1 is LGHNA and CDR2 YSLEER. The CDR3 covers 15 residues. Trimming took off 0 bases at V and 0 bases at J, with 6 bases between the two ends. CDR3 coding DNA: TGCGCCAGCAGCCAAGATTTGAGCTCCTACAATGAGCAGTTCTTC. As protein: CASSQDLSSYNEQFF.

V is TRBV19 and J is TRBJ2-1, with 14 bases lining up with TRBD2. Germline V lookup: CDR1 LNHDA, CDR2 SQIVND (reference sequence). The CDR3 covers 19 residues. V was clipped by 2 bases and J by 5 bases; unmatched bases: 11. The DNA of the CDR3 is TGTGCCAGTAGTATATTCGGAAGAGGGACTAGCGGGAGCCACAATGAGCAGTTCTTC. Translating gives CASSIFGRGTSGSHNEQFF.

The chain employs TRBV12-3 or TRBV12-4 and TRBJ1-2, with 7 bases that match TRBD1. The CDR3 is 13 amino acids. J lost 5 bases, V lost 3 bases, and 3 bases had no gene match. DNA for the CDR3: TGTGCCAGCAGTTTCACAGGGGAATATGGCTACACCTTC. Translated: CASSFTGEYGYTF.